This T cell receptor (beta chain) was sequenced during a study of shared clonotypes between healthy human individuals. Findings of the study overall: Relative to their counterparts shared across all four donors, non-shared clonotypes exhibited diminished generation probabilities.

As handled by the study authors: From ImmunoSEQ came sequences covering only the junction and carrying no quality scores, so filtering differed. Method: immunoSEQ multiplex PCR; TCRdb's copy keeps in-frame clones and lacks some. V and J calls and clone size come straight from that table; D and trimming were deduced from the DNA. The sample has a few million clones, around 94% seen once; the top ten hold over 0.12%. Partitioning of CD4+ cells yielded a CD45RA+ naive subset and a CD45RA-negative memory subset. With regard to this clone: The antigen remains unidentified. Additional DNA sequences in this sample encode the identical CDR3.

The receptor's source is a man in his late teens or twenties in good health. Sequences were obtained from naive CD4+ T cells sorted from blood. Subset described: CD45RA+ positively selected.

CDR3 sequence (DNA): TGTGCCAGCAGCTTGAGGGGACCAACTAATGAAAAACTGTTTTTT. This gives the protein CASSLRGPTNEKLFF. V gene TRBV5-4 combines with J gene TRBJ1-4, with a possible D match to TRBD1 (5 bases). The V end was cut by 1 base, the J end by 0 bases, with 7 bases between. Germline loops: CDR1 SGHNT, CDR2 YYREEE (reference sequence). The CDR3 sequence is 15 residues long. The full variable domain, with the rest looked up from reference TRBV5-4 and TRBJ1-4, is ETGVTQSPTHLIKTRGQQVTLRCSSQSGHNTVSWYQQALGQGPQFIFQYYREEENGRGNFPPRFSGLQFPNYSSELNVNALELDDSALYLCASSLRGPTNEKLFFGSGTQLSVL.